Listed here is a single T cell receptor (beta chain). This specimen comes from a study of cytomegalovirus exposure and HLA in healthy donors. Generated by immunoSEQ multiplex PCR, the TCRdb table keeps only in-frame clones and is missing some. This table holds fewer than 85,000 clones, 70% to 90% found once. The trim removed 6 bases at V and 4 bases at J, leaving 8 bases unmatched. In germline, CDR1 is SEHNR, CDR2 FQNEAQ (reference sequence). This CDR3 is 16 amino acids long. The sample consisted of PBMCs. This clonotype was obtained from a woman between 18 and 30 years old in good health and CMV-seropositive. The chain has TRBV7-9 and TRBJ2-1, with 11 bases matching TRBD2. CDR3 sequence reads: CASRPGLADPYNEQFF. The CDR3 bases are TGTGCCAGCAGACCGGGACTAGCGGACCCATACAATGAGCAGTTCTTC.